This passage covers 10 T cell receptor beta chains from one sample sequenced in a study of response to subunit inactivated influenza vaccine (dated by TCRdb to the late 2010s). Libraries were constructed by RT-PCR. This sample was sequenced with an Illumina HiSeq 2500. TCRdb reworked the public reads: Q25 trimming with fastp, MiXCR clone assembly, productive beta chains retained. Rows are unified per CDR3 protein, each entry keeping the most common DNA and genes. The sample records hundreds of thousands of distinct CDR3 sequences, approximately 10% of which are singletons. The ten largest clones represent roughly 9.6% of the sample. A further study also used this sample, focusing on T cells expressing NK-cell markers. As that second paper reports: TCR beta cDNA libraries were prepared using 5'RACE template switching, which introduced a universal primer site and unique molecular identifiers.

Sequences were derived from PBMCs from blood, sampled on the day of vaccination. The origin of the receptors is a man aged 45-65 years who received an inactivated influenza vaccine. Donor details come from another sample of the same person, matched by shared clones.

CDR3 in DNA: TGTGCCAGCGCTTCTAGCGACACCGGGGAGCTGTTTTTT. As protein: CASASSDTGELFF. This chain joins TRBV12-3 or TRBV12-4 and TRBJ2-2; tentative D call: TRBD2 (6 bases). V dropped 8 bases and J dropped 3 bases, with 10 bases sitting between them. The length of the CDR3 is 13 residues.

There are a few counts of this clonotype. The chain is built from TRBV20-1 and TRBJ1-5; D gene ambiguous. Germline assignment: CDR1 DFQATT and CDR2 SNEGSKA (reference sequence). The CDR3 runs 17 residues. The V gene lost 3 bases and the J gene lost 1 base, with 19 bases spanning the gap. CDR3 residues: CSARSSEGRQSNQPQHF. The DNA of the CDR3 is TGCAGTGCTAGGTCGTCGGAGGGTCGGCAGAGCAATCAGCCCCAGCATTTT.

This chain links TRBV6-2 or TRBV6-3 with TRBJ2-6; D unresolved. This CDR3 spans 16 amino acids. V was shortened by 5 bases and J by 0 bases, with 11 bases between the two germline ends. Germline assignment: CDR1 MNHEY and CDR2 SVGEGT. The CDR3 DNA is TGTGCCAGCAGTCTCCCGGGCCGCTCTGGGGCCAACGTCCTGACTTTC. Encoded protein: CASSLPGRSGANVLTF.

The rearrangement links TRBV29-1 to TRBJ1-1; D may be TRBD1 (6 bases). The CDR3 has 13 residues. Deletions cut 7 bases from V and 4 bases from J, with 16 bases between. Germline-derived CDR1 and CDR2 are SQVTM and ANQGSEA. The CDR3 DNA is TGCAGCGCAATAGGACAGTCAGGCACTGAAGCTTTCTTT. The encoded protein is CSAIGQSGTEAFF.

This clonotype was found a few times. The V gene is TRBV5-1, the J gene TRBJ2-1, with 11 bases that match TRBD2. Germline CDR1 SGHRS, CDR2 YFSETQ. There are 19 residues in the CDR3. V gave up 0 bases and J gave up 4 bases; unmatched junction bases: 12. The CDR3 here is CASSLAVAGGPYPYNEQFF. CDR3 sequence (DNA): TGCGCCAGCAGCTTGGCCGTAGCGGGAGGGCCTTATCCATACAATGAGCAGTTCTTC. Looking up the rest from reference TRBV5-1 and TRBJ2-1 gives the full variable domain: KAGVTQTPRYLIKTRGQQVTLSCSPISGHRSVSWYQQTPGQGLQFLFEYFSETQRNKGNFPGRFSGRQFSNSRSEMNVSTLELGDSALYLCASSLAVAGGPYPYNEQFFGPGTRLTVL.

This clonotype was seen many times. The V and J genes are TRBV9 and TRBJ2-7, with D possibly being TRBD1 or TRBD2 (5 bases each). Germline CDR1 reads SGDLS; CDR2 reads YYNGEE. Trimming cost V 4 bases and J 1 base, with 15 bases left between them. The CDR3 totals 15 residues. This CDR3 is CASSPREGSSYEQYF. In DNA, the CDR3 is TGTGCCAGCAGCCCCAGGGAAGGGAGTTCCTACGAGCAGTACTTC.

Only a few counts were recorded for this clonotype. The CDR3 coding sequence is TGCAGCGGGGGGACAGGGGTCTATGGCTACACCTTC. Protein: CSGGTGVYGYTF. This chain connects TRBV29-1 to TRBJ1-2; 10 bases are a match to TRBD1. CDR3 length equals 12 residues. After removal of 7 bases from V and 4 bases from J, the junction contained 3 bases not matched to a gene. From germline, CDR1 is SQVTM and CDR2 ANQGSEA.

This clonotype was observed a few times. The chain has TRBV7-2 and TRBJ2-1; TRBD2 might be the D (5 bases). The length of the CDR3 is 14 residues. Germline V lookup: CDR1 SGHTA, CDR2 FQGNSA. The germline V and J ends were trimmed by 1 base and 9 bases, with 13 bases remaining between them. The CDR3 DNA sequence: TGTGCCAGCAGCTTAGACTCGAGGGAGAGTGAGCAGTTCTTC. Translated: CASSLDSRESEQFF.

The chain links TRBV24-1 to TRBJ2-5, with TRBD1 identical over 10 bases. Germline values: CDR1 KGHDR, CDR2 SFDVKD. The trim removed 4 bases at V and 0 bases at J, leaving 7 bases unmatched. The CDR3 spans 17 residues. DNA for the CDR3: TGTGCCACCAGTGACCCGGGACAGGGGCCCGACCAAGAGACCCAGTACTTC. As protein: CATSDPGQGPDQETQYF.

Many counts were recorded for this clonotype. The chain has TRBV6-5 and TRBJ2-1; D call uncertain. Germline-derived CDR1 and CDR2 are MNHEY and SVGAGI. Deletions cut 2 bases from V and 1 base from J, with 12 bases between. The CDR3 has 16 amino acids. CDR3 nucleotides: TGTGCCAGCAGTTACGTTGCCCCCAAGTCCTACAATGAGCAGTTCTTC. Amino acids: CASSYVAPKSYNEQFF.